One and the same sample provided the 26 T cell receptor beta chains below, sequenced in a study of blood T cells in healthy people across ages. For the second PCR, which ran for roughly 7 to 11 cycles, a sample-barcoded 5' primer and a J-beta primer mix were used. TCRdb re-derived calls from the 5' RACE reads in MiXCR, one entry per CDR3 protein. The repertoire has 780,000 or so distinct CDR3 sequences, 45% to 70% of them found once; the top ten carry about 26%. Sequenced: blood. The receptors here all came from a man aged 40-50 years in good health.

CDR3 DNA sequence: TGTGCCAGCAGCCTCGAATCGGGAGCGGGAGTGGAGAATGAGCAGTTCTTC. As protein: CASSLESGAGVENEQFF. This chain links TRBV11-2 with TRBJ2-1; 8 bases align to TRBD2. V trimming: 5 bases; J trimming: 7 bases; junction bases outside the gene matches: 16. The CDR3 is 17 amino acids. Germline V lookup: CDR1 SGHAT, CDR2 FQNNGV.

This chain uses TRBV15 with TRBJ2-1; 7 bases line up with TRBD2. There are 14 residues in the CDR3. The trim removed 8 bases at V and 0 bases at J, leaving 4 bases unmatched. CDR1 LNHNV and CDR2 YYDKDF come from the germline V gene (reference sequence). In DNA, the CDR3 is TGTGCCACCGTAGGCGGGAGCTCCTACAATGAGCAGTTCTTC. Protein product: CATVGGSSYNEQFF. The complete variable domain, with remaining parts taken from reference TRBV15 and TRBJ2-1, reads DAMVIQNPRYQVTQFGKPVTLSCSQTLNHNVMYWYQQKSSQAPKLLFHYYDKDFNNEADTPDNFQSRRPNTSFCFLDIRSPGLGDTAMYLCATVGGSSYNEQFFGPGTRLTVL.

This chain connects TRBV6-2 or TRBV6-3 to TRBJ1-1; TRBD1 matches 7 bases. The J segment lost 4 bases and the V segment lost 5 bases, leaving 7 bases of the junction unmatched. Germline V lookup: CDR1 MNHEY, CDR2 SVGEGT. CDR3 length: 14 amino acids. The CDR3 DNA reads as TGTGCCAGCAGTCGACAGGGATTTTTCACTGAAGCTTTCTTT. Residues: CASSRQGFFTEAFF.

V and J are TRBV20-1 and TRBJ2-6, with no clear D. Trimming pared 2 bases from V and 0 bases from J, leaving 5 bases between. CDR3 size: 14 residues. Germline V lookup: CDR1 DFQATT, CDR2 SNEGSKA (reference sequence). Here the CDR3 reads CSARRHSGANVLTF. CDR3 bases: TGCAGTGCTAGACGCCACTCTGGGGCCAACGTCCTGACTTTC.

Only a few counts were recorded for this clonotype. The rearrangement links TRBV7-2 to TRBJ2-7; 10 bases fit TRBD2. Germline CDR1 SGHTA, CDR2 FQGNSA. V was pared by 0 bases and J by 4 bases, with 6 bases of the junction left unmatched. The CDR3 has 16 amino acids. The CDR3 coding sequence is TGTGCCAGCAGCTTAGCGGAGGGGACTAGCGTGTACGAGCAGTACTTC. This gives the protein CASSLAEGTSVYEQYF.

This clonotype showed up just once. The V and J genes are TRBV28 and TRBJ2-5; 7 positions match TRBD1. Germline-derived CDR1 and CDR2 are MDHEN and SYDVKM. CDR3 length: 14 residues. V shed 8 bases, J shed 11 bases, and the junction held 17 bases outside the gene matches. For the CDR3, the DNA is TGTGCCAGCGTTCTCGACAGGGCCTACAATGAGCAGTACTTC. Residues: CASVLDRAYNEQYF.

This rearrangement joins TRBV7-9 to TRBJ2-1; D possibly corresponds to TRBD2 (6 bases). The J call may be faulty, since TRBJ2-7 better matches the DNA end. In germline, CDR1 is SEHNR, CDR2 FQNEAQ (reference sequence). CDR3 length: 17 residues. The CDR3, as DNA: TGTGCCAGCAGCCCCCGACTAGTAGCACCCTCCTACAATGAGCAGTACTTC. This sequence encodes CASSPRLVAPSYNEQYF.

The chain recombines TRBV7-9 with TRBJ2-3, with 9 positions matching TRBD2. Germline CDR1 SEHNR, CDR2 FQNEAQ (reference sequence). The CDR3 is 18 amino acids. V lost 5 bases, J lost 2 bases, and 14 bases stayed unmatched. The CDR3 sequence: CASSHQAGGIRATDTQYF. The CDR3 DNA sequence: TGTGCCAGCAGCCACCAGGCGGGAGGGATTCGCGCCACAGATACGCAGTATTTT.

This clonotype has only a few counts. V is TRBV6-2 or TRBV6-3 and J is TRBJ2-7; D not certain. The germline V gene has CDR1 MNHEY and CDR2 SVGEGT. V was cut by 4 bases and J by 2 bases, with 9 bases left in between. CDR3 length equals 13 residues. In DNA, the CDR3 is TGTGCCAGCAGTTCTTCATACCCCTACGAGCAGTACTTC. Residues: CASSSSYPYEQYF.

At least ten counts were recorded for this clonotype. The CDR3 reads CAISDHRDRIYEQYF. The CDR3 nucleotides are TGTGCCATCAGTGACCACCGGGACAGGATCTACGAGCAGTACTTC. This rearrangement joins TRBV10-3 to TRBJ2-7, with 8 bases identical to TRBD1. The CDR3 length is 15 residues. V trimming: 3 bases; J trimming: 3 bases; junction bases outside the gene matches: 7. From germline, CDR1 is ENHRY and CDR2 SYGVKD.

The chain carries TRBV6-2 or TRBV6-3 and TRBJ2-1; 10 bases line up with TRBD2. V lost 2 bases, J lost 6 bases, and 13 bases stayed unmatched. The germline V gene has CDR1 MNHEY and CDR2 SVGEGT. The CDR3 is made up of 18 amino acids. The CDR3 coding sequence is TGTGCCAGCAGTTACCGAAGAACTAGCGGGAAAAAGTTCAATGAGCAGTTCTTC. This encodes CASSYRRTSGKKFNEQFF.

V usage is TRBV2 and J usage is TRBJ1-6, with TRBD1 matching 10 bases. The CDR3 consists of 15 residues. The germline gives CDR1 SNHLY, CDR2 FYNNEI. V trimming: 4 bases; J trimming: 7 bases; junction bases outside the gene matches: 4. CDR3 coding DNA: TGTGCCAGCAGTGGCGGGACAGGGGTGAATTCACCCCTCCACTTT. Protein: CASSGGTGVNSPLHF.

In nucleotides, the CDR3 is TGTGCCAGCAGACCTCCCGGGACGGCTACTCTAAACTATGGCTACACCTTC. Its translation: CASRPPGTATLNYGYTF. V gene TRBV25-1 combines with J gene TRBJ1-2, with TRBD1 as a possible D gene (5 bases). Germline assignment: CDR1 MGHDK and CDR2 SYGVNS. The CDR3 contains 17 residues. V was trimmed by 6 bases and J by 2 bases, leaving 22 bases between them.

The V and J genes are TRBV5-4 and TRBJ2-3, with D hard to call. This CDR3 has 18 residues. CDR1 is SGHNT, CDR2 YYREEE, per germline (reference sequence). V lost 2 bases and J 4 bases, leaving 23 bases between the germline ends. CDR3 in amino acids: CASSFRATLPPGADTQYF. The CDR3 nucleotides are TGTGCCAGCAGCTTTCGGGCCACCCTACCTCCTGGGGCAGATACGCAGTATTTT. Looking up the rest from reference TRBV5-4 and TRBJ2-3 gives the full variable domain: ETGVTQSPTHLIKTRGQQVTLRCSSQSGHNTVSWYQQALGQGPQFIFQYYREEENGRGNFPPRFSGLQFPNYSSELNVNALELDDSALYLCASSFRATLPPGADTQYFGPGTRLTVL.

This clonotype has a count of ten or more. A read error may be the cause here, since a much bigger clone is one base away. The rearrangement joins TRBV15 to TRBJ2-7; D is unclear. Trimming took 7 bases from V and 0 from J, leaving 16 bases between them. The CDR3 covers 15 residues. The V gene's germline CDR1 is LNHNV and CDR2 YYDKDF (reference sequence). CDR3 DNA sequence: TGTGCCACCAAAGCAGAAGGCGCCAGCTCCTACGAGCAGTACTTC. Its translation is CATKAEGASSYEQYF.

The chain recombines TRBV27 with TRBJ2-1; 9 nucleotides agree with TRBD2. Trimming at V came to 6 bases and at J to 8 bases, leaving 8 bases not matched to a gene. CDR1 is MNHEY and CDR2 is SMNVEV in the germline V gene (reference sequence). CDR3 length: 14 amino acids. CDR3 amino acids: CASRPSGNGDEQFF. The DNA of the CDR3 is TGTGCCAGCAGACCTAGCGGGAACGGGGATGAGCAGTTCTTC.

The sample holds many counts of this clonotype. The J gene is TRBJ2-7, the V gene TRBV2; D ambiguous. Trimming stripped 6 bases from V and 4 bases from J, with 13 bases between. Germline lookup yields CDR1 SNHLY and CDR2 FYNNEI. The CDR3 has 13 amino acids. The DNA for the CDR3 is TGTGCCAGCAGAATAATCCGGAGTTACGAGCAGTACTTC. This translates into CASRIIRSYEQYF.

This rearrangement joins TRBV7-2 to TRBJ1-3; TRBD1 might be the D (6 bases). This CDR3 has 16 amino acids. V lost 2 bases and J lost 1, with 12 bases in between. Germline values: CDR1 SGHTA, CDR2 FQGNSA. The CDR3, as DNA: TGTGCCAGCAGCTTATCCGGGGGGCAGTCTGGAAACACCATATATTTT. Translated: CASSLSGGQSGNTIYF.

The rearrangement links TRBV5-1 to TRBJ2-1, with 8 bases identical to TRBD1. This CDR3 is built from 13 residues. CDR1 and CDR2 from the germline V gene are SGHRS and YFSETQ. V trimming: 4 bases; J trimming: 9 bases; junction bases outside the gene matches: 6. As DNA, the CDR3 is TGCGCCAGCAGCCACGACAGGGGCGGTGAGCAGTTCTTC. This sequence encodes CASSHDRGGEQFF.

This chain joins TRBV20-1 and TRBJ1-4; TRBD1 matches at 12 bases. V lost 6 bases and J lost 11; bases outside the gene matches: 25. CDR1 DFQATT and CDR2 SNEGSKA come from the germline V gene (reference sequence). The length of the CDR3 is 19 residues. CDR3 nucleotide sequence: TGCAGTGCCCAACCACGTCTTGGGACAGGGGGCGGCCATCCGTGGAAACTGTTTTTT. Its translation: CSAQPRLGTGGGHPWKLFF.

This chain uses TRBV11-2 with TRBJ2-7; 9 bases are a match to TRBD2. V lost 5 bases and J lost 7; bases outside the gene matches: 15. This CDR3 region has 16 residues. Germline CDR1 SGHAT, CDR2 FQNNGV. The CDR3 sequence is CASSGTLSSGNNEQYF. CDR3 nucleotide sequence: TGTGCCAGCAGCGGTACGTTGTCTAGCGGGAACAATGAGCAGTACTTC.

This clonotype was seen only a few times. The chain uses TRBV25-1 and TRBJ1-1; maybe TRBD1 (6 bases). This CDR3 spans 14 amino acids. V lost 9 bases and J lost 6, with 20 bases in between. CDR1 is MGHDK and CDR2 is SYGVNS in the germline V gene. The CDR3 loop reads CASALGLGGSEAFF. The CDR3 DNA reads TGTGCCAGTGCCCTGGGGTTAGGGGGATCTGAAGCTTTCTTT.

The J gene is TRBJ1-4, the V gene TRBV29-1; TRBD1 might be the D (5 bases). The CDR3 is 16 residues long. The V end was cut by 0 bases, the J end by 1 base, with 12 bases between. Germline loops: CDR1 SQVTM, CDR2 ANQGSEA. In DNA form, the CDR3 reads TGCAGCGTTGAAGATCGGGGGAGGAAAACTAATGAAAAACTGTTTTTT. Translated, it gives CSVEDRGRKTNEKLFF.

This clonotype was recorded a few times. This chain links TRBV7-9 with TRBJ2-3, with D tentatively TRBD1 or TRBD2 (5 bases each). CDR1 and CDR2 (germline): SEHNR, FQNEAQ (reference sequence). CDR3 length: 14 residues. Trimming pared 8 bases from V and 1 base from J, leaving 13 bases between. The CDR3 bases are TGTGCCAGCCGCCTCACGGGGCGCACAGATACGCAGTATTTT. It is translated as CASRLTGRTDTQYF.

The V and J genes are TRBV14 and TRBJ2-2; D is possibly TRBD2 (6 bases). Trimming stripped 4 bases from V and 2 bases from J, with 14 bases between. This CDR3 is built from 16 residues. Germline values: CDR1 SGHDN, CDR2 FVKESK. The CDR3 nucleotides are TGTGCCAGCAGCCTCGGTCGGGGAGGTAACACCGGGGAGCTGTTTTTT. The encoded protein is CASSLGRGGNTGELFF.

This chain joins TRBV7-2 and TRBJ2-7; possibly TRBD1 for D (5 bases). Germline V gene data show CDR1 as SGHTA and CDR2 as FQGNSA. The CDR3 is made up of 14 amino acids. Trimming stripped 3 bases from V and 2 bases from J, with 11 bases between. The CDR3 loop is CASSFARETYEQYV. CDR3 bases: TGTGCCAGCAGCTTCGCCAGGGAAACCTACGAGCAGTACGTC.